The clone carrying this TCR beta chain was detected a few times. Its target is not known. A single record per CDR3 protein comes from TCRdb applying MiXCR to the 5' RACE reads. Of more than 400,000 distinct CDR3 sequences in the sample, roughly 15% are singletons; the top ten hold roughly 0.44%. V lost 4 bases and J lost 6, with 13 bases in between. Germline-derived CDR1 and CDR2 are SGHVS and FQNEAQ. The CDR3 runs to 13 residues. This specimen comes from a study of identical twins. General study findings and limits: There were fewer insertions in abundant cord blood beta clonotypes, but memory repertoires showed no such pattern.

All donors were healthy, and all were Caucasian. These data are also associated with another study on yellow fever vaccine responses in identical twins. That work contributes: Reportedly, twins showed a vaccine T cell response that looked partly convergent and partly personalized.

The receptor's source is a woman aged 18-29 years in good health. The chain carries TRBV7-8 and TRBJ2-7, with D possibly matching TRBD1 (6 bases). The sample consisted of CD4+ T cells sorted from blood. CDR3 sequence: CASSYDRFVEQYF. CDR3 nucleotide sequence: TGTGCCAGCAGCTACGACAGGTTTGTCGAGCAGTACTTC.